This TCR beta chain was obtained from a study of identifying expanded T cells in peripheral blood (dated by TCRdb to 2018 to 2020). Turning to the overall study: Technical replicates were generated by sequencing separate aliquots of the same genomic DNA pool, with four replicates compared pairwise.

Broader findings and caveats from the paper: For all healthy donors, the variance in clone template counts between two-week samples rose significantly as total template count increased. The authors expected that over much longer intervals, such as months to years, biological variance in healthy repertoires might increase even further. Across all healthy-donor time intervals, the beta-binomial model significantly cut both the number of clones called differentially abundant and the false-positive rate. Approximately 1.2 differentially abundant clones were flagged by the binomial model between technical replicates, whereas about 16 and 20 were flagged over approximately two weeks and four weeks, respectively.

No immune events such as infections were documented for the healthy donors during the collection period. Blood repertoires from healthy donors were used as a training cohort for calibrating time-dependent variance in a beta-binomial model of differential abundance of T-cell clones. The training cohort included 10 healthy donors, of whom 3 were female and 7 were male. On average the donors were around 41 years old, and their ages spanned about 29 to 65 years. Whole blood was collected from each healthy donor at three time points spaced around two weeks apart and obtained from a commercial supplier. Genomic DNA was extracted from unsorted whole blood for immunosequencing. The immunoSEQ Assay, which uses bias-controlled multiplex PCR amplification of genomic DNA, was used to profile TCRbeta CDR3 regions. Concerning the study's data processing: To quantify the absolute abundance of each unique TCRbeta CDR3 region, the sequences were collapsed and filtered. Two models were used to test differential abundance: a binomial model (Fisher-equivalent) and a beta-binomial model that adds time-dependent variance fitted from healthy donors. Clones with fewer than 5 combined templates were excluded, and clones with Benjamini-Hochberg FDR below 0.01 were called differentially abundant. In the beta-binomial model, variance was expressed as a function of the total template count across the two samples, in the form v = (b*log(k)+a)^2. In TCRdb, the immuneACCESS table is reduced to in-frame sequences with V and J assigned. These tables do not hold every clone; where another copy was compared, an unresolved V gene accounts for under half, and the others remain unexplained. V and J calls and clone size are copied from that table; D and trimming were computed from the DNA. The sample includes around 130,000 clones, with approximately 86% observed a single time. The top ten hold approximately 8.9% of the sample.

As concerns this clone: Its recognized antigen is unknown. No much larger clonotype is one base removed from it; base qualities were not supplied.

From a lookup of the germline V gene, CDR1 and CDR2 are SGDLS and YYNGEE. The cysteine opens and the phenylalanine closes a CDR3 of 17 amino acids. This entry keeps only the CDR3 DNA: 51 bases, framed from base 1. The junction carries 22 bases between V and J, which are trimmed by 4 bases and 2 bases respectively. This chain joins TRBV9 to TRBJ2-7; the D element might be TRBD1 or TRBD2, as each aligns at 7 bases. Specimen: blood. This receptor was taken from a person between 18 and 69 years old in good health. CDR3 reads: CASSPQGELATTYEQYF. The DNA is TGTGCCAGCAGCCCCCAGGGGGAACTAGCGACCACCTACGAGCAGTACTTC.